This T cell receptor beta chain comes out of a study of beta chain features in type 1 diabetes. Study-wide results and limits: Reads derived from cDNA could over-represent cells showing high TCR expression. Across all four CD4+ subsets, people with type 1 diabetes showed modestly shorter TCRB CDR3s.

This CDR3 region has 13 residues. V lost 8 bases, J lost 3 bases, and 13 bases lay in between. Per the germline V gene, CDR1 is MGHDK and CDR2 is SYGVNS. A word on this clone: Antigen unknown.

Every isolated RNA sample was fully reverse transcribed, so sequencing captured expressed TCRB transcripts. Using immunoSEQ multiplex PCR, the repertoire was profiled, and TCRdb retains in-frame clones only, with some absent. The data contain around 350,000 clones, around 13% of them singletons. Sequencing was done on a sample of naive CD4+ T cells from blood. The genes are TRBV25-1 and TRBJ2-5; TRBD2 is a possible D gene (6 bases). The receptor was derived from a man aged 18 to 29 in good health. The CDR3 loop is CASARDFEETQYF. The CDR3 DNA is TGTGCCAGCGCACGGGACTTTGAAGAGACCCAGTACTTC.